This T cell receptor (beta chain) originates from a study of blood T cell repertoires in COVID-19. Background on the study: There were acute and convalescent COVID-19 samples, and they came from the United States, Italy and Spain. The analysed material was cDNA or gDNA that came from T cells, B-cell-depleted T cells, or PBMCs.

For this clone: The sample holds other DNA sequences that translate to the same CDR3.

Per the original methods: Reference gene primer amplification in the assay estimated nucleated cell counts. Assay: immunoSEQ multiplex PCR; the TCRdb copy retains only in-frame clones and omits some. V, J and clone size reflect that table, while D and trimming were determined from the DNA. Counted here are 200,000 to 300,000 clones, 86% occurring once; the ten biggest clones make up under 2.5%. Trimming removed 3 bases from V and 0 bases from J, with 6 bases in between. The CDR3 contains 14 residues. CDR1 and CDR2 (germline): LNHDA, SQIVND (reference sequence). The sequenced sample consisted of peripheral blood. The sequence came from a young man with active or convalescent COVID-19. The chain recombines TRBV19 with TRBJ1-5; no clear D gene. The CDR3 DNA is TGTGCCAGTAGTATTGGAGGTAGCAATCAGCCCCAGCATTTT. As protein: CASSIGGSNQPQHF.